This T cell receptor beta chain was recovered during a study of T cells in Graves' hyperthyroidism and ophthalmopathy. This clonotype was recorded many times. Criteria for exclusion of patients were uncontrolled infection, other autoimmune disease, pregnancy or lactation. Thyroid ultrasound and orbital computed tomography, with clinical symptoms and serum thyroxine and TRAb, informed diagnoses. The V gene lost 0 bases and the J gene lost 2 bases, with 9 bases spanning the gap. Germline V gene lookup returns CDR1 KGHDR and CDR2 SFDVKD. The CDR3 contains 16 residues. Template material for amplifying TCR beta CDR3 regions consisted of RNA transcripts. The HTBI primer set served for first-round RT-PCR of the TCR CDR3. TCRdb re-called the multiplex PCR reads through MiXCR, storing one row per CDR3 protein. The sample contains roughly 560,000 distinct CDR3 sequences, under 15% of which appear only once.

This chain uses TRBV24-1 with TRBJ2-2; D remains unclear. The TCR was taken from a woman aged 40 to 49 with Graves' ophthalmopathy. The sample was blood. In DNA, the CDR3 is TGTGCCACCAGTGATTTGGGCAGAACTAACACCGGGGAGCTGTTTTTT. This translates into CATSDLGRTNTGELFF.